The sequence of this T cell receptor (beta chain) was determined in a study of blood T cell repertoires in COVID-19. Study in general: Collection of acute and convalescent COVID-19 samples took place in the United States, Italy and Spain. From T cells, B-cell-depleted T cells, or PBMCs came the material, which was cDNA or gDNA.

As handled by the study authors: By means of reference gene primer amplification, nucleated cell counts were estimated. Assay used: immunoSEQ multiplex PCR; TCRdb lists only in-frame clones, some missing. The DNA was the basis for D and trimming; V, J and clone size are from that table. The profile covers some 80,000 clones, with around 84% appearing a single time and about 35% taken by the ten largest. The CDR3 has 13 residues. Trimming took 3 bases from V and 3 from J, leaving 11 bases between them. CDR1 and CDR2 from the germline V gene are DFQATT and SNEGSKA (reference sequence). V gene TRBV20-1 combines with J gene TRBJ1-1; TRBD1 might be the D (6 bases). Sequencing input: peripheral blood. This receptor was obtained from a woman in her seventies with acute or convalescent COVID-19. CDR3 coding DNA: TGCAGTGCTAGTAGAGGGGGGGACACTGAAGCTTTCTTT. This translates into CSASRGGDTEAFF.